These 11 T cell receptor beta chains were all obtained from the same sample, sequenced in a study of cytomegalovirus exposure and HLA in healthy donors. The PCR made use of 60 Vbeta and 13 Jbeta primers. Some clones are missing from TCRdb's copy, which holds only in-frame ones; the method was immunoSEQ multiplex PCR. The table records about 200,000 clones, under 85% of them present only once. Sequencing used PBMCs. The receptors shown here come from a man in his forties or fifties in good health and CMV-seronegative.

This clone was picked up one time. The gene calls are TRBV5-6 and TRBJ1-5, with TRBD1 identical over 8 bases. Per germline, CDR1 SGHDT and CDR2 YYEEEE. J lost 3 bases, V lost 2 bases, and 7 bases had no gene match. The CDR3 has 16 residues. CDR3 sequence reads: CASSFAGGLFNQPQHF. CDR3 bases: TGTGCCAGCAGCTTTGCAGGGGGCCTATTCAATCAGCCCCAGCATTTT.

CDR3 DNA: TGTGCCAGCAGCGCCCCAAAACAGAATACACGAACTAACTATGGCTACACCTTC. It specifies CASSAPKQNTRTNYGYTF. The chain links TRBV9 to TRBJ1-2, with D unresolved. CDR1 SGDLS and CDR2 YYNGEE come from the germline V gene. Trimming took off 3 bases at V and 0 bases at J, with 21 bases between the two ends. This CDR3 comprises 18 residues.

The chain has TRBV5-6 and TRBJ1-1; the D is unclear. The CDR3 spans 14 residues. V lost 1 base and J lost 0, with 7 bases in between. Germline assignment: CDR1 SGHDT and CDR2 YYEEEE. CDR3 sequence (DNA): TGTGCCAGCAGCTTGTATAGAATGAACACTGAAGCTTTCTTT. Translated, it gives CASSLYRMNTEAFF.

This CDR3 reads CASRLWGGSQAETQYF. CDR3 nucleotides: TGTGCCAGCCGATTATGGGGCGGGAGTCAGGCGGAGACCCAGTACTTC. The chain combines TRBV2 with TRBJ2-5; TRBD2 matches at 7 bases. The V segment lost 8 bases and the J segment 5 bases; nucleotides outside the gene matches: 17. This CDR3 is built from 16 residues. Germline CDR1 SNHLY, CDR2 FYNNEI.

The chain's CDR3 is CASSRELPGTEQYF. The CDR3 coding sequence is TGTGCCAGCAGCCGAGAGCTACCGGGAACCGAGCAGTACTTC. The chain is built from TRBV14 and TRBJ2-7, with D tentatively TRBD2 (5 bases). V lost 4 bases, J lost 6 bases, and 16 bases lay in between. Germline assignment: CDR1 SGHDN and CDR2 FVKESK. CDR3 size: 14 residues.

This clone was counted a few times. J is TRBJ2-5 and V is TRBV7-9, with a possible D match to TRBD2 (6 bases). CDR3 size: 15 residues. V dropped 1 base and J dropped 4 bases, with 13 bases sitting between them. Germline CDR1 reads SEHNR; CDR2 reads FQNEAQ (reference sequence). The CDR3 nucleotides read TGTGCCAGCAGCTTAGTTGGGGGAGGAGGAGAGACCCAGTACTTC. Protein: CASSLVGGGGETQYF.

The CDR3 reads CASSSPGLAGVSPEQYF. CDR3 DNA: TGTGCCAGCAGTTCTCCGGGACTAGCGGGAGTCTCACCCGAGCAGTACTTC. The chain recombines TRBV27 with TRBJ2-7, with TRBD2 matching over 14 bases. Germline V lookup: CDR1 MNHEY, CDR2 SMNVEV (reference sequence). Losses at the gene ends were 4 bases for V and 6 bases for J; bases not matched to a gene: 11. CDR3 length equals 17 residues.

This clone was observed a single time. CDR3 loop: CAWREGLHSTDTQYF. DNA for the CDR3: TGTGCCTGGAGGGAGGGACTACATAGCACAGATACGCAGTATTTT. This chain uses TRBV30 with TRBJ2-3; TRBD2 matches 7 bases. V dropped 3 bases and J dropped 0; count of bases not matched to a gene: 6. The CDR3 covers 15 residues. Germline loops: CDR1 GTSNPN, CDR2 SVGIG (reference sequence). The variable domain in full, with the rest retrieved from reference TRBV30 and TRBJ2-3, is SQTIHQWPATLVQPVGSPLSLECTVEGTSNPNLYWYRQAAGRGLQLLFYSVGIGQISSEVPQNLSASRPQDRQFILSSKKLLLSDSGFYLCAWREGLHSTDTQYFGPGTRLTVL.

J is TRBJ2-7 and V is TRBV28, with D possibly TRBD2 on 6 matching bases. Germline V gene data show CDR1 as MDHEN and CDR2 as SYDVKM. The CDR3 sequence is 15 residues long. Trimming stripped 3 bases from V and 3 bases from J, with 15 bases between. CDR3 in amino acids: CASSFAASEHYEQYF. The CDR3 DNA reads as TGTGCCAGCAGTTTTGCGGCTAGCGAACACTACGAGCAGTACTTC.

The chain's CDR3 is CASSIPAGGAEAFF. In DNA, the CDR3 is TGTGCCAGTAGTATCCCCGCAGGGGGAGCTGAAGCTTTCTTT. The genes are TRBV19 and TRBJ1-1, with 7 bases fitting TRBD1. The ends lost 3 bases at V and 6 bases at J; junction bases unmatched: 7. Looked up from germline, CDR1 is LNHDA and CDR2 is SQIVND (reference sequence). CDR3 length: 14 residues. Combining the CDR3 with reference TRBV19 and TRBJ1-1 gives the whole variable domain DGGITQSPKYLFRKEGQNVTLSCEQNLNHDAMYWYRQDPGQGLRLIYYSQIVNDFQKGDIAEGYSVSREKKESFPLTVTSAQKNPTAFYLCASSIPAGGAEAFFGQGTRLTVV.

This clone was seen only a few times. The V and J genes are TRBV18 and TRBJ2-5; weak D call: TRBD2 (6 bases). Per the germline V gene, CDR1 is KGHSH and CDR2 is LQKENI. The V gene lost 6 bases and the J gene lost 4 bases, with 12 bases spanning the gap. The CDR3 contains 13 residues. The CDR3 region has the DNA TGTGCCAGCTCCCCTCCGGGACTAGAGACCCAGTACTTC. Its translation: CASSPPGLETQYF.